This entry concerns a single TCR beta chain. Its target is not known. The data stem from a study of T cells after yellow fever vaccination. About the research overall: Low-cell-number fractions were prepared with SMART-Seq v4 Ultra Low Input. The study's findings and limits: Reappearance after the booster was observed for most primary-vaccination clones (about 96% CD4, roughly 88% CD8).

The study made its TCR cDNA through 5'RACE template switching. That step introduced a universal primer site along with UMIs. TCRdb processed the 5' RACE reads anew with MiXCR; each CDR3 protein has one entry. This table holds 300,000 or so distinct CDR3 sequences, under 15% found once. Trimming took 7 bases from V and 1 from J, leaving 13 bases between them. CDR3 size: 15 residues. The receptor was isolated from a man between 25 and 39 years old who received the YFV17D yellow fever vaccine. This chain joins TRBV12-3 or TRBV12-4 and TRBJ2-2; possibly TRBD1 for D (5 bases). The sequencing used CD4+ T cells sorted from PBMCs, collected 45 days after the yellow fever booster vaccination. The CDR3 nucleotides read TGTGCCAGCAACTCCCCGACAGTGAACACCGGGGAGCTGTTTTTT. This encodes CASNSPTVNTGELFF.